Listed below are T cell receptor beta chains from one sample, sequenced in a study of human T cells and chemical hapten exposure. TCRdb ran MiXCR on the RACE reads and lists one entry per CDR3 protein. Here the sample spans around 110,000 distinct CDR3 sequences, about 12% being singletons. The sequencing here drew on whole blood, taken in connection with sensitization to the hapten diphenylcyclopropenone (DPC). The receptors come from a woman aged 45 to 65 with alopecia areata. Some clones in this sample may be carry-over from other donors' samples. The CDR3 runs from the conserved cysteine through the conserved F or W. D genes are given only for firm matches. Clone size is stated in some rows and not others, as once, few, many or a class when expanded.

many,.,TRBJ2-5,TRBV5-1,CASSLSGRYQETQYF,TGCGCCAGCAGCTTGAGCGGCAGATACCAAGAGACCCAGTACTTC
many,.,TRBJ2-5,TRBV6-5,CASRGWLQETQYF,TGTGCCAGCCGAGGGTGGCTTCAAGAGACCCAGTACTTC
.,.,TRBJ2-7,TRBV10-3,CAISDPGPYEQYF,TGTGCCATCAGTGACCCGGGGCCCTACGAGCAGTACTTC
few,.,TRBJ2-2,TRBV12-3/TRBV12-4,CASSSDRALNTGELFF,TGTGCCAGCAGCTCCGATCGGGCCCTGAACACCGGGGAGCTGTTTTTT
.,.,TRBJ1-4,TRBV25-1,CASGRAGNEKLFF,TGTGCCAGCGGGAGGGCAGGGAATGAAAAACTGTTTTTT
.,TRBD1,TRBJ1-1,TRBV29-1,CSVAPTGVMNTEAFF,TGCAGCGTCGCGCCTACAGGGGTTATGAACACTGAAGCTTTCTTT
.,TRBD2,TRBJ2-1,TRBV7-8,CASSLPPSGGASYNEQFF,TGTGCCAGCAGCTTACCTCCTAGCGGGGGGGCCTCCTACAATGAGCAGTTCTTC
.,.,TRBJ1-1,TRBV27,CASSPREGIIAFF,TGTGCCAGCAGTCCTCGTGAAGGGATCATCGCTTTCTTT
.,TRBD1,TRBJ1-1,TRBV13,CASSRGRPNTEAFF,TGTGCCAGCTCCAGGGGGCGGCCGAACACTGAAGCTTTCTTT
.,.,TRBJ1-5,TRBV2,CASMMTVNQPQHF,TGTGCCAGCATGATGACAGTTAATCAGCCCCAGCATTTT
.,TRBD2,TRBJ2-3,TRBV11-2,CASSIIAGADTQYF,TGTGCCAGCAGCATTATAGCGGGAGCAGATACGCAGTATTTT
.,.,TRBJ1-3,TRBV18,CASSATRTAGNTIYF,TGTGCCAGCTCGGCGACGAGGACGGCTGGAAACACCATATATTTT
.,.,TRBJ2-6,TRBV18,CASSPNESGANVLTF,TGTGCCAGCTCACCAAACGAATCTGGGGCCAACGTCCTGACTTTC
once,.,TRBJ2-2,TRBV4-1,CASGNTGELFF,TGCGCCAGCGGGAACACCGGGGAGCTGTTTTTT
.,TRBD1,TRBJ2-7,TRBV28,CASSLSIGTGGLHF,TGTGCCAGCAGTTTGAGTATTGGGACAGGGGGCTTGCACTTC
.,.,TRBJ2-3,TRBV28,CASRRAYPDKGTDTQYF,TGTGCCAGCAGACGGGCCTACCCCGATAAAGGCACAGATACGCAGTATTTT
few,.,TRBJ1-1,TRBV29-1,CSVEDTLNTEAFF,TGCAGCGTTGAAGACACCTTGAACACTGAAGCTTTCTTT
.,TRBD1,TRBJ2-7,TRBV7-2,CASSLYPGTGLSYEQYF,TGTGCCAGCAGCTTATACCCTGGGACAGGGCTCTCCTACGAGCAGTACTTC
.,.,TRBJ1-1,TRBV10-3,CAIGSASNTEAFF,TGTGCCATCGGTTCGGCTTCAAACACTGAAGCTTTCTTT
few,TRBD1,TRBJ2-1,TRBV29-1,CSVVGGQATGEQFF,TGCAGCGTCGTGGGGGGACAGGCCACCGGTGAGCAGTTCTTC